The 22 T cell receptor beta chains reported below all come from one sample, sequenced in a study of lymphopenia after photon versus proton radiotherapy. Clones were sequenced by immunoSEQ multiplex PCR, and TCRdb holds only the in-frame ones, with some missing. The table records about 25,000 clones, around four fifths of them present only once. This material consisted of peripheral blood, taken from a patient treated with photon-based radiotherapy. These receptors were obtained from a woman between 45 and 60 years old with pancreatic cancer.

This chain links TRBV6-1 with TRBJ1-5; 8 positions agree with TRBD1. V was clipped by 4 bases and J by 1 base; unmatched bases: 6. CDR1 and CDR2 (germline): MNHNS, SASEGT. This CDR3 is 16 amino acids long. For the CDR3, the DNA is TGTGCCAGCAGTGTTGGACAGGGTGGAAGCAATCAGCCCCAGCATTTT. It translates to CASSVGQGGSNQPQHF.

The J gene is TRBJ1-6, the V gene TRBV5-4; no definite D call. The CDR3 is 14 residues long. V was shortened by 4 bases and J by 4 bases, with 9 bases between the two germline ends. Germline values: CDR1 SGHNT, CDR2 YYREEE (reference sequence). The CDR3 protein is CASSLWEYNSPLHF. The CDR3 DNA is TGTGCCAGCAGCCTGTGGGAGTATAATTCACCCCTCCACTTT.

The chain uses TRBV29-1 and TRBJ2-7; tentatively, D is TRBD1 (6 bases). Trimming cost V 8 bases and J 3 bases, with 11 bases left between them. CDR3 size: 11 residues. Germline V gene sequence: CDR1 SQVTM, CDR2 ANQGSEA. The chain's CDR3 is CSFRGSYEQYF. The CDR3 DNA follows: TGCAGCTTCAGGGGTAGCTACGAGCAGTACTTC.

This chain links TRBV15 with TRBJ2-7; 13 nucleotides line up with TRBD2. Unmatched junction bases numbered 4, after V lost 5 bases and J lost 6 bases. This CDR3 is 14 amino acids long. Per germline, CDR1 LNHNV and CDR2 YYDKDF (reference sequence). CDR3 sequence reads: CATSGRTSGSEQYF. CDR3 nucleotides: TGTGCCACCAGCGGTCGGACTAGCGGGAGCGAGCAGTACTTC.

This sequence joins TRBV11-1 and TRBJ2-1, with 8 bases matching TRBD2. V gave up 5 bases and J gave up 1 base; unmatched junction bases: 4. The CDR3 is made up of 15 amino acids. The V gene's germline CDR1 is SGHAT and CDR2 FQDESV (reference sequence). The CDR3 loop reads CASSRERGSYNEQFF. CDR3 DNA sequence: TGTGCCAGCAGCCGAGAGCGGGGGTCCTACAATGAGCAGTTCTTC. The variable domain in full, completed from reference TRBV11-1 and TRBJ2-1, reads EAEVAQSPRYKITEKSQAVAFWCDPISGHATLYWYRQILGQGPELLVQFQDESVVDDSQLPKDRFSAERLKGVDSTLKIQPAELGDSAMYLCASSRERGSYNEQFFGPGTRLTVL.

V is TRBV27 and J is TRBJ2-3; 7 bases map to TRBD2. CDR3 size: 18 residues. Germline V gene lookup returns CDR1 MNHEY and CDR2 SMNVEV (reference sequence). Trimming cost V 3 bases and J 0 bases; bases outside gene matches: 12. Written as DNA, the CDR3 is TGTGCCAGCAGTTTCGGCCTAGCGGTTACCCCTAGCACAGATACGCAGTATTTT. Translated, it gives CASSFGLAVTPSTDTQYF.

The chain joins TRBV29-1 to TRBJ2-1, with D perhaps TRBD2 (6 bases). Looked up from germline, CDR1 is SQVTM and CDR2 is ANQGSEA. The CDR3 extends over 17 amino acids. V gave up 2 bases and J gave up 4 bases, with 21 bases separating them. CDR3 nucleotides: TGCAGCGTTGAAAGGTTGGCTAGCGCCCGGGGATACAATGAGCAGTTCTTC. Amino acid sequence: CSVERLASARGYNEQFF.

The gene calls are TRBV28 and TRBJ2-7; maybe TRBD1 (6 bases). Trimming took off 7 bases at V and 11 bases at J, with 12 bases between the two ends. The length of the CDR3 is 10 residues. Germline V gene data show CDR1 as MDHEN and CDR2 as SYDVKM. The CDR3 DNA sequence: TGTGCCAGCATTCCGGACAGTGAGTACTTC. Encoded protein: CASIPDSEYF.

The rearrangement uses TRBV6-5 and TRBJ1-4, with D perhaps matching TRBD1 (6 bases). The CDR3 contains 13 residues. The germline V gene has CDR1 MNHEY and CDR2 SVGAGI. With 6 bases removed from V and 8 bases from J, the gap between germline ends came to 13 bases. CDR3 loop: CASRQGTEEKLFF. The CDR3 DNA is TGTGCCAGCAGACAGGGTACAGAAGAAAAACTGTTTTTT.

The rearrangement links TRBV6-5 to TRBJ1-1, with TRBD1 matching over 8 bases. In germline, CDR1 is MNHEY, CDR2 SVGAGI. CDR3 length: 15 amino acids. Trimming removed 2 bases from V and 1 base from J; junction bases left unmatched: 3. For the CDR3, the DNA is TGTGCCAGCAGTTACCGCAGGGGGCCGAACACTGAAGCTTTCTTT. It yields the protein CASSYRRGPNTEAFF.

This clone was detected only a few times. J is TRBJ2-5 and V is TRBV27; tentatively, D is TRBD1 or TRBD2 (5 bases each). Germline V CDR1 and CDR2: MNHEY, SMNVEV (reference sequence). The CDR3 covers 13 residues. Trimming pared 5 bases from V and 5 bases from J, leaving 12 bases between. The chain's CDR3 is CASSRGVGETQYF. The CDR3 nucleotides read TGTGCCAGCAGTCGAGGGGTCGGCGAGACCCAGTACTTC.

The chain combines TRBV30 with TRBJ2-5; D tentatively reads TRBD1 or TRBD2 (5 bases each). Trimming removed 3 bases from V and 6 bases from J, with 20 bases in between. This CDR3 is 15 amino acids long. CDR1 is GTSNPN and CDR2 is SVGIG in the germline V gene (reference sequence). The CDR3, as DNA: TGTGCCTGGAGCCCGCCCGGGACCGGCGGTCAGACCCAGTACTTC. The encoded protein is CAWSPPGTGGQTQYF.

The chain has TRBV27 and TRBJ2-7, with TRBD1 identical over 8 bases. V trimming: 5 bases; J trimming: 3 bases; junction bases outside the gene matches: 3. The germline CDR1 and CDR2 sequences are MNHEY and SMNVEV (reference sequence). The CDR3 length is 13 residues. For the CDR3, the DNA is TGTGCCAGCAGTCGGGGGACAGGCTACGAGCAGTACTTC. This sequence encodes CASSRGTGYEQYF.

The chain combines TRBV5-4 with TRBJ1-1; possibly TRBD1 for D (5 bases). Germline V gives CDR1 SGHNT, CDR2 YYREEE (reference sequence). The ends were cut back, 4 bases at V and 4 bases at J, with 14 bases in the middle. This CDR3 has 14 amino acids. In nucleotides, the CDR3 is TGTGCCAGCAGCCCAGTAGACAGACCCACTGAAGCTTTCTTT. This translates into CASSPVDRPTEAFF.

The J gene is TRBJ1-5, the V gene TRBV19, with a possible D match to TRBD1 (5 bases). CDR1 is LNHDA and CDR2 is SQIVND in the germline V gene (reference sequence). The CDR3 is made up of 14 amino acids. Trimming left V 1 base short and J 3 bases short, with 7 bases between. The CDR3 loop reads CASSIVGDNQPQHF. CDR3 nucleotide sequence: TGTGCCAGTAGTATAGTAGGGGACAATCAGCCCCAGCATTTT.

CDR3 sequence (DNA): TGTGCCAGCAATTTTGACGACGGATACGAGCAGTACTTC. Amino acids: CASNFDDGYEQYF. V is TRBV2 and J is TRBJ2-7; D gene ambiguous. Germline lookup yields CDR1 SNHLY and CDR2 FYNNEI. The CDR3 length is 13 residues. Trimming removed 7 bases from V and 4 bases from J, with 14 bases in between.

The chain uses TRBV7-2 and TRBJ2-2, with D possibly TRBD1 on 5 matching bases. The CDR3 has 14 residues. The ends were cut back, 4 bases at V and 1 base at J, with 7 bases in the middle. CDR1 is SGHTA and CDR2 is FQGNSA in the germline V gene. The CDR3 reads CASSYGQNTGELFF. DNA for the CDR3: TGTGCCAGCAGCTACGGACAGAACACCGGGGAGCTGTTTTTT.

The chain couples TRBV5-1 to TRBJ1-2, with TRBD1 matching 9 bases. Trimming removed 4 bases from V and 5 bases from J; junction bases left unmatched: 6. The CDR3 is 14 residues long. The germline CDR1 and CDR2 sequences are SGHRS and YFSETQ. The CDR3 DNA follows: TGCGCCAGCAGCCCCTCCGGGACAGGGTATGGCTACACCTTC. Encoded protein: CASSPSGTGYGYTF. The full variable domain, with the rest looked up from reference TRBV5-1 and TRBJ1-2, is KAGVTQTPRYLIKTRGQQVTLSCSPISGHRSVSWYQQTPGQGLQFLFEYFSETQRNKGNFPGRFSGRQFSNSRSEMNVSTLELGDSALYLCASSPSGTGYGYTFGSGTRLTVV.

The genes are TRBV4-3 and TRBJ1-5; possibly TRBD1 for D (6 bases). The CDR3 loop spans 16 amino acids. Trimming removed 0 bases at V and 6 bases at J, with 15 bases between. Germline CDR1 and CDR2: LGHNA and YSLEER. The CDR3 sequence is CASSQDRGAPGQPQHF. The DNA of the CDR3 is TGCGCCAGCAGCCAAGATCGGGGGGCTCCGGGTCAGCCCCAGCATTTT.

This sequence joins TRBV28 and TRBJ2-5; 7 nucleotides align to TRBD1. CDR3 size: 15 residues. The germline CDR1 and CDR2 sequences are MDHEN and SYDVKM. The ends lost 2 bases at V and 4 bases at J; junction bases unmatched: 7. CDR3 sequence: CASSLPTGAGETQYF. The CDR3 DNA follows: TGTGCCAGCAGTTTACCTACAGGGGCGGGAGAGACCCAGTACTTC.

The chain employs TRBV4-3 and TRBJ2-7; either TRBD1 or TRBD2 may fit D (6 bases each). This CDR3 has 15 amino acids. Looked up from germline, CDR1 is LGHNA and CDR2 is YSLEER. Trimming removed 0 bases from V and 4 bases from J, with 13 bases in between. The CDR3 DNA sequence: TGCGCCAGCAGCCAAGATAGGGGGGCGAGGTACGAGCAGTACTTC. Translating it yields CASSQDRGARYEQYF.

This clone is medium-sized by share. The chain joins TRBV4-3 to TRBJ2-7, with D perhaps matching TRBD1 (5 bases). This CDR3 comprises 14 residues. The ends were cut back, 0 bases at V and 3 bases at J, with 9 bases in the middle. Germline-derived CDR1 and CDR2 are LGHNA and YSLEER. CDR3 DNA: TGCGCCAGCAGCCAAGAGACAAGGGGCTACGAGCAGTACTTC. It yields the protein CASSQETRGYEQYF.